The 5 T cell receptor beta chains below were found in one sample sequenced in a study of blood T cells in healthy people across ages. A sample-barcoded 5' primer and a J-beta primer mix were used in a second PCR of roughly 6 to 12 cycles. MiXCR, run by TCRdb on the 5' RACE reads, gives a single entry per CDR3 protein. The data contain roughly 730,000 distinct CDR3 sequences, around 50% of them seen just once; the ten biggest clones take up roughly 26%. The sample consisted of blood. All receptors derive from a man aged 40-49 years in good health.

This clonotype showed up just a few times. The genes are TRBV27 and TRBJ2-5, with TRBD2 matching 8 bases. There are 15 residues in the CDR3. V shed 2 bases and J 11 bases; nucleotides not matched to a gene: 13. Per germline, CDR1 MNHEY and CDR2 SMNVEV (reference sequence). The CDR3 coding sequence is TGTGCCAGCAGTTTAGGAAGCGGGAGCCGTCGAGAGCAGTACTTC. Translating gives CASSLGSGSRREQYF.

Comment on this clonotype: At one end the junction does not follow the germline gene, possibly because of a read error. The genes are TRBV5-5 and TRBJ1-4; TRBD1 might be the D (5 bases). This CDR3 is built from 15 residues. Germline CDR1 reads SGHKS; CDR2 reads YYEKEE (reference sequence). The CDR3 loop is CANSRDGNYNEKLFF. The CDR3 nucleotides are TGTGCCAACAGCAGGGACGGGAACTATAATGAAAAACTGTTTTTT.

V and J are TRBV28 and TRBJ1-5; maybe TRBD1 (5 bases). CDR1 is MDHEN and CDR2 is SYDVKM in the germline V gene. Trimming left V 6 bases short and J 5 bases short, with 8 bases between. The CDR3 covers 12 residues. The CDR3 DNA is TGTGCCAGCAGGGAAGGGGATCAGCCCCAGCATTTT. Protein: CASREGDQPQHF.

The V call is TRBV29-1, the J call TRBJ2-2; 7 nucleotides match TRBD1. This CDR3 comprises 14 residues. Germline V gene data show CDR1 as SQVTM and CDR2 as ANQGSEA. V shed 7 bases and J 2 bases; nucleotides not matched to a gene: 7. The CDR3 bases are TGCAGCGCCTACAGGGGAACCAACACCGGGGAGCTGTTTTTT. Amino acids: CSAYRGTNTGELFF.

The chain carries TRBV6-2 or TRBV6-3 and TRBJ1-5; TRBD1 aligns across 8 bases. CDR3 size: 15 residues. V shed 5 bases, J shed 3 bases, and the junction held 6 bases outside the gene matches. Germline CDR1 and CDR2: MNHEY and SVGEGT. The CDR3 region is CASSPYRGTNQPQHF. The CDR3 nucleotides read TGTGCCAGCAGTCCCTACAGGGGGACCAATCAGCCCCAGCATTTT.